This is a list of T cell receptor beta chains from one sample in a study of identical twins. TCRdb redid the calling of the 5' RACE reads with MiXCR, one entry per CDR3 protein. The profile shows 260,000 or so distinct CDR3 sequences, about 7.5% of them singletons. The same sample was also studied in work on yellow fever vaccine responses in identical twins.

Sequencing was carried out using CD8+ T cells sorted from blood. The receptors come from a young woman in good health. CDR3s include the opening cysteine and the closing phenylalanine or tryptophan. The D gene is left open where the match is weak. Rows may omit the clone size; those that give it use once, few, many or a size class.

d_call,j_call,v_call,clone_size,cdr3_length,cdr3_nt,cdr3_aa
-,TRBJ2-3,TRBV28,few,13,TGTGCCAGCAGTTTATACGGTGGAGATACGCAGTATTTT,CASSLYGGDTQYF
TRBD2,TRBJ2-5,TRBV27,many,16,TGTGCCAGCATGGGGGGGGAGGGCCCTGATCGGGAGACCCAGTACTTC,CASMGGEGPDRETQYF
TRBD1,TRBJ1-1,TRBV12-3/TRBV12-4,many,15,TGTGCCAGCAGTCCTCCGGGGACAGGAGATACTGAAGCTTTCTTT,CASSPPGTGDTEAFF
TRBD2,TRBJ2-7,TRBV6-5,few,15,TGTGCCAGCAGTTACTCGGGACTAGCGGGAGCAGAGCAGTACTTC,CASSYSGLAGAEQYF
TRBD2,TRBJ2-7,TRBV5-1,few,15,TGCGCCAGCAGCCGACGGGAGGCGAGCCGCTACGAGCAGTACTTC,CASSRREASRYEQYF
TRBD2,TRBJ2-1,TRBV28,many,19,TGTGCCAGCAGTTTGACTAAGACTAGCGGGATCCGGCGGTACAATGAGCAGTTCTTC,CASSLTKTSGIRRYNEQFF
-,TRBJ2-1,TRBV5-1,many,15,TGCGCCAGCAGCTTGGAGGGGGGCCGATACAATGAGCAGTTCTTC,CASSLEGGRYNEQFF
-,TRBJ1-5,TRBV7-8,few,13,TGTGCCAGCAGCCCGGGACGGAATCAGCCCCAGCATTTT,CASSPGRNQPQHF
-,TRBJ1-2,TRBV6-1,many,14,TGTGCCAGCACCTCCGGAGGTCCTAACTATGGCTACACCTTC,CASTSGGPNYGYTF
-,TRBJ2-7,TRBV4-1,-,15,TGCGCCAGCAGTCGGGCCGGGACTTCCTCCTACGAGCAGTACTTC,CASSRAGTSSYEQYF
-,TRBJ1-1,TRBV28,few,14,TGTGCCTCCCACCAAGGGGCCGTTAACACTGAAGCTTTCTTT,CASHQGAVNTEAFF
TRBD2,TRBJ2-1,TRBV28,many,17,TGTGCCAGCACCCCGGGACTAGCGGAAGCCTCCTACAATGAGCAGTTCTTC,CASTPGLAEASYNEQFF
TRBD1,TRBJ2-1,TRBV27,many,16,TGTGCCAGCAGACCCCTGGGACAGGGTCCCTACAATGAGCAGTTCTTC,CASRPLGQGPYNEQFF
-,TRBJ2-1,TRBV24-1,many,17,TGTGCCACCAGTGATTCTCTAGTACATCCCTCCTACAATGAGCAGTTCTTC,CATSDSLVHPSYNEQFF
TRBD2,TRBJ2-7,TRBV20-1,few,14,TGCAGTGCCAAAGGGACTAGCGGGACTTTGGAGCAGTACTTC,CSAKGTSGTLEQYF
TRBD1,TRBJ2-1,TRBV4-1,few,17,TGCGCCAGCAGCCAAGATCCCCCAGGGGGTAGAGACAATGAGCAGTTCTTC,CASSQDPPGGRDNEQFF
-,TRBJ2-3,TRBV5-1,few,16,TGCGCCAGCAGCACTGATACAGGATCTCGCACAGATACGCAGTATTTT,CASSTDTGSRTDTQYF
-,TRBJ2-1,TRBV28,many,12,TGTGCCAGCACACCAGCGTACAATGAGCAGTTCTTC,CASTPAYNEQFF
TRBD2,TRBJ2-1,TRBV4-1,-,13,TGCGCCAGCAGCCGCCCTGGGGGGGATGAGCAGTTCTTC,CASSRPGGDEQFF
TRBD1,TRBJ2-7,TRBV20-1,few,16,TGCAGTGCTAGAGGACCGGGACAGGAGATATCCTACGAGCAGTACTTC,CSARGPGQEISYEQYF
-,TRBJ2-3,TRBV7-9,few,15,TGTGCCAGCAGCTCAACAGGGGGGGGCACAGATACGCAGTATTTT,CASSSTGGGTDTQYF
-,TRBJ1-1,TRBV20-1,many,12,TGCAGCATAAGGCAGGGTAGCACTGAAGCTTTCTTT,CSIRQGSTEAFF
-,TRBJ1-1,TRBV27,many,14,TGTGCCAGCAGTTTACAGGGTGTGAACACTGAAGCTTTCTTT,CASSLQGVNTEAFF
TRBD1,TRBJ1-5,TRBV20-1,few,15,TGCAGTGCTAGGACCGACAGGGTCCTTAATCAGCCCCAGCATTTT,CSARTDRVLNQPQHF
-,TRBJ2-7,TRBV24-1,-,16,TGTGCCACCAGTGAACCTCCTCCAGCGGGGACAAACGAGCAGTACTTC,CATSEPPPAGTNEQYF
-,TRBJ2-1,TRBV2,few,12,TGTGCCAGCAGGGAAAATCCCAATGAGCAGTTCTTC,CASRENPNEQFF
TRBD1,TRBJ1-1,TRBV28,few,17,TGTGCCAGCAGCAGTTCACAGGGGGCGAAGTGGGGCACTGAAGCTTTCTTT,CASSSSQGAKWGTEAFF
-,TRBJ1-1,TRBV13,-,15,TGTGCCAGCAACGAGGCGGTAAAACTGAACACTGAAGCTTTCTTT,CASNEAVKLNTEAFF
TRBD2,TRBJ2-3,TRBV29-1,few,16,TGCAGCGTTGGAGATACCGGGACTAGGGAAGCAGATACGCAGTATTTT,CSVGDTGTREADTQYF
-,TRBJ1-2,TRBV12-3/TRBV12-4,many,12,TGTGCCAGCAGTTTAGAGCTCCATGGCTACACCTTC,CASSLELHGYTF
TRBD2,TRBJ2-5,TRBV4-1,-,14,TGCGCCAGCAGCCGACTAGCGGAGCAAGAGACCCAGTACTTC,CASSRLAEQETQYF
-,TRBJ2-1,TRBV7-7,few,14,TGTGCCAGCAGCCAGGGTGAGGGGGGCTATGAGCAGTTCTTC,CASSQGEGGYEQFF
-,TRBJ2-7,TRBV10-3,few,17,TGTGCCATCAGTGAGTCCCCCCTCGGGAGCAACTCCTACGAGCAGTACTTC,CAISESPLGSNSYEQYF
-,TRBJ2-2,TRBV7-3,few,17,TGTGCCAGCAGCTTGGGTCTCCTAGGATCGTTCTCCGGGGAGCTGTTTTTT,CASSLGLLGSFSGELFF
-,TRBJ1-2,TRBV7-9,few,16,TGTGCCAGCAGCCCCCTGGGGCAGGAACATAACTATGGCTACACCTTC,CASSPLGQEHNYGYTF
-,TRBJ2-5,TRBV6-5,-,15,TGTGCCAGCAGTTACTCGGGCGGAACGGGGGAGACCCAGTACTTC,CASSYSGGTGETQYF
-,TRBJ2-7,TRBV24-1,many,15,TGTGCCACCAGTGATTTGGTTCGGGGTTCCTACGAGCAGTACTTC,CATSDLVRGSYEQYF
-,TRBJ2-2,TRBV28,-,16,TGTGCCAGCAGTTTATTGAGGGAGTGGAGCACCGGGGAGCTGTTTTTT,CASSLLREWSTGELFF
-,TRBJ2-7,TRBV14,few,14,TGTGCCAGCAGCCAAGATCTTACGGGCTACGAGCAGTACTTC,CASSQDLTGYEQYF
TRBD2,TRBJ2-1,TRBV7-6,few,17,TGTGCCAGCAGCTTAAACGTAGCGGGGGGACTTTACAATGAGCAGTTCTTC,CASSLNVAGGLYNEQFF
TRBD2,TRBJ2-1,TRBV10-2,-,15,TGCGCCAGCAGAACCGGGACTAGCTACTACAATGAGCAGTTCTTC,CASRTGTSYYNEQFF
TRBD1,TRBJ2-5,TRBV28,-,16,TGTGCCAGCAGTCCCACCGGGGACAGGGATCAGGAGACCCAGTACTTC,CASSPTGDRDQETQYF
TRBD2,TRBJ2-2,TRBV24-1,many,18,TGTGCCACCAGTGACATTTCCGGCCATGCGGGAGGCACCGGGGAGCTGTTTTTT,CATSDISGHAGGTGELFF
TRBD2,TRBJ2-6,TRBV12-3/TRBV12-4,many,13,TGTGCCAGCACCCCCGGGGGGTTCAACGTCCTGACTTTC,CASTPGGFNVLTF
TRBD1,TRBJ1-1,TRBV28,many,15,TGTGCCAGCAGTCTATTACAGGGGTCGGGCACTGAAGCTTTCTTT,CASSLLQGSGTEAFF
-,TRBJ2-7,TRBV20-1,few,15,TGCAGTGCTAGATGGCAGGGAGTGATTCCCTACGAGCAGTACTTC,CSARWQGVIPYEQYF
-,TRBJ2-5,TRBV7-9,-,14,TGTGCCAGCAGCTGGAGGGAAGCCCAAGAGACCCAGTACTTC,CASSWREAQETQYF
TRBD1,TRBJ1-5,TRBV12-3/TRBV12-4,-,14,TGTGCCAGCAGCCCCAGACAGGGTAGGCAGCCCCAGCATTTT,CASSPRQGRQPQHF
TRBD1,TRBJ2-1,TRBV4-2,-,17,TGTGCCAGCAGCCATGAAGAAGGGACAGGCTCCTACAATGAGCAGTTCTTC,CASSHEEGTGSYNEQFF
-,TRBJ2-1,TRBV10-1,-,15,TGCGCCAGCAGTGGACGACTAGGAGGTAACAATGAGCAGTTCTTC,CASSGRLGGNNEQFF
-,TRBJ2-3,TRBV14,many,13,TGTGCCAGCAGCTCATATTACACAGATACGCAGTATTTT,CASSSYYTDTQYF
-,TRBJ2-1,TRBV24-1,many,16,TGTGCCACCAGTGATTCTACTCGGGTCTCCTACAATGAGCAGTTCTTC,CATSDSTRVSYNEQFF
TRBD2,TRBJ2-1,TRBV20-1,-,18,TGCTGTGCTAGAGGAGGGAATCTAGCGGGAGTCTCCTACAATGAGCAGTTCTTC,CCARGGNLAGVSYNEQFF
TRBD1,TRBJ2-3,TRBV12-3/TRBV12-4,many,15,TGTGCCAGCAGTTTAGAGACAGGGGGTACAGATACGCAGTATTTT,CASSLETGGTDTQYF
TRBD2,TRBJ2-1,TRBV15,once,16,TGTGCCACCGGCGGCCTACTAGCGGGAGGGGAAAATGAGCAGTTCTTC,CATGGLLAGGENEQFF
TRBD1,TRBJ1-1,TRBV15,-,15,TGTGCCACCAGCAGGGACAGGGGAAGACACACTGAAGCTTTCTTT,CATSRDRGRHTEAFF
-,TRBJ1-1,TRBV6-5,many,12,TGTGCCAGCAGTTATACCGGGACCGAAGCTTTCTTT,CASSYTGTEAFF